The 29 T cell receptor beta chains presented below share a single source sample, sequenced in a study of blood T cell repertoires in COVID-19. Profiled with immunoSEQ multiplex PCR; TCRdb holds only in-frame clones, not every one. The data contain about 250,000 clones, about 91% of them singletons. The sequencing input was peripheral blood. The receptors shown here come from a woman younger than 45 with COVID-19, enrolled during active disease.

The rearrangement joins TRBV28 to TRBJ2-7; 10 bases line up with TRBD1. The ends lost 3 bases at V and 2 bases at J; junction bases unmatched: 10. CDR1 is MDHEN, CDR2 SYDVKM, per germline. The CDR3 runs to 17 residues. In nucleotides, the CDR3 is TGTGCCAGCAGTTTGGGGACGAGGGACAGGGGAGCCTACGAGCAGTACTTC. Its translation: CASSLGTRDRGAYEQYF. Full variable domain (rest looked up from reference TRBV28 and TRBJ2-7): DVKVTQSSRYLVKRTGEKVFLECVQDMDHENMFWYRQDPGLGLRLIYFSYDVKMKEKGDIPEGYSVSREKKERFSLILESASTNQTSMYLCASSLGTRDRGAYEQYFGPGTRLTVT.

The chain couples TRBV5-5 to TRBJ2-1; the match to TRBD2 covers 9 bases. The CDR3 loop spans 15 amino acids. Trimming took 4 bases from V and 9 from J; bases not matched to a gene: 11. Germline V lookup: CDR1 SGHKS, CDR2 YYEKEE (reference sequence). The CDR3 bases are TGTGCCAGCAGCCCCCCGCTAGCGGGGACCGTTGAGCAGTTCTTC. Translated: CASSPPLAGTVEQFF.

This clone was counted a single time. This chain uses TRBV4-1 with TRBJ2-2; 11 nucleotides align to TRBD2. V gave up 1 base and J gave up 7 bases; unmatched junction bases: 8. Germline CDR1 MGHRA, CDR2 YSYEKL. This CDR3 is built from 17 residues. This CDR3 is CASSQGRIAGGVGELFF. CDR3 coding DNA: TGCGCCAGCAGCCAAGGTCGAATAGCGGGAGGGGTCGGGGAGCTGTTTTTT.

This rearrangement joins TRBV28 to TRBJ2-2, with D tentatively TRBD2 (5 bases). The germline V gene has CDR1 MDHEN and CDR2 SYDVKM. V was clipped by 5 bases and J by 9 bases, with 28 bases between them. The CDR3 runs 18 residues. The CDR3 here is CASSQLPLYGDPAWELFF. CDR3 sequence (DNA): TGTGCCAGCAGTCAATTACCTCTTTACGGGGATCCAGCGTGGGAGCTGTTTTTT.

This clone has only one observation. The V call is TRBV19, the J call TRBJ1-2; TRBD1 aligns across 9 bases. J was trimmed by 4 bases and V by 8 bases; bases with no gene match: 14. CDR3 length: 16 residues. The germline CDR1 and CDR2 sequences are LNHDA and SQIVND (reference sequence). The CDR3 DNA is TGTGCCAGTCGAGACAGGGGGGTTAGGATGGGCTATGGCTACACCTTC. Translating it yields CASRDRGVRMGYGYTF.

V and J are TRBV19 and TRBJ2-4; D is possibly TRBD1 (5 bases). Germline CDR1 LNHDA, CDR2 SQIVND (reference sequence). The V and J ends lost 3 bases and 11 bases respectively, with 17 bases between them. The CDR3 spans 14 residues. The CDR3 loop reads CASSIRSSRGLQYF. CDR3 bases: TGTGCCAGTAGTATTAGATCGTCAAGGGGCCTTCAGTACTTC.

The chain links TRBV7-6 to TRBJ1-3; perhaps TRBD1 as D (5 bases). Trimming took 1 base from V and 4 from J, leaving 11 bases between them. This CDR3 is 15 amino acids long. Germline CDR1 SGHVS, CDR2 FNYEAQ. CDR3 region: CASSLEAGRGNTIYF. CDR3 DNA sequence: TGTGCCAGCAGCTTAGAAGCAGGGCGGGGAAACACCATATATTTT.

The chain uses TRBV6-5 and TRBJ1-1; D is uncertain. Trimming stripped 6 bases from V and 8 bases from J, with 16 bases between. Per germline, CDR1 MNHEY and CDR2 SVGAGI. This CDR3 has 13 amino acids. The CDR3 nucleotides read TGTGCCAGCAGGGCCACCGCAATGCAAGAAGCTTTCTTT. It translates to CASRATAMQEAFF.

The chain is built from TRBV15 and TRBJ1-6; D not certain. Trimming cost V 4 bases and J 7 bases, with 17 bases left between them. From germline, CDR1 is LNHNV and CDR2 YYDKDF (reference sequence). The CDR3 covers 16 residues. CDR3 coding DNA: TGTGCCACCAGCAACGTGCAGGTGGCCTTGAATTCACCCCTCCACTTT. Residues: CATSNVQVALNSPLHF.

This clone has just one count. V gene TRBV21-1 combines with J gene TRBJ2-1; the table's D call TRBD2 went unverified against the DNA. TRBV21-1 counts as a pseudogene. CDR3 length equals 15 residues. CDR3 bases: TGTGCCAGCAGCAAAAAAGGAGGGGCCGACAATGAGCAGTTCTTC. Translated, it gives CASSKKGGADNEQFF.

Note on this clone: An end of the junction differs from the germline gene, which may be a read error. The V call is TRBV18, the J call TRBJ2-1; TRBD2 is a possible D gene (5 bases). Germline values: CDR1 KGHSH, CDR2 LQKENI. The CDR3 runs to 14 residues. CDR3 bases: TGTGCCAGCTCCCCACCAGTAAGACCGGGAGAGCAGTTCTTC. As protein: CASSPPVRPGEQFF.

The CDR3 nucleotides read TGTGCCAGCAGTGACCCCAGCCCGAACGACAGGGGGCTTGAAGCTTTCTTT. Translated: CASSDPSPNDRGLEAFF. The V gene is TRBV2, the J gene TRBJ1-1, with 10 bases that match TRBD1. CDR3 size: 17 residues. Germline V gene sequence: CDR1 SNHLY, CDR2 FYNNEI. The V and J ends lost 3 bases and 7 bases, in that order; junction bases with no gene match: 14.

Written as DNA, the CDR3 is TGTGCCAGTAGCGTTCTTATCAGCCCCCGGACAGGGGGCACCGGGGAGCTGTTTTTT. This sequence encodes CASSVLISPRTGGTGELFF. The chain recombines TRBV19 with TRBJ2-2; 10 positions match TRBD1. The ends lost 6 bases at V and 4 bases at J; junction bases unmatched: 17. CDR3 size: 19 residues. Germline V gives CDR1 LNHDA, CDR2 SQIVND (reference sequence).

The chain recombines TRBV28 with TRBJ2-5; TRBD1 agrees at 11 bases. The CDR3 has 15 residues. CDR1 is MDHEN, CDR2 SYDVKM, per germline. With V trimmed by 5 bases and J by 5 bases, 7 bases remained unmatched. The CDR3 DNA sequence: TGTGCCAGCAGTGGGGACAGGGGGTATCGGGAGACCCAGTACTTC. Translating it yields CASSGDRGYRETQYF. Full variable domain (outside the CDR3, taken from reference TRBV28 and TRBJ2-5): DVKVTQSSRYLVKRTGEKVFLECVQDMDHENMFWYRQDPGLGLRLIYFSYDVKMKEKGDIPEGYSVSREKKERFSLILESASTNQTSMYLCASSGDRGYRETQYFGPGTRLLVL.

V and J are TRBV5-4 and TRBJ2-7; 12 nucleotides match TRBD2. Germline lookup yields CDR1 SGHNT and CDR2 YYREEE (reference sequence). V was clipped by 1 base and J by 0 bases; unmatched bases: 11. The CDR3 contains 19 residues. The CDR3 region is CASSLHRFLAGGTSYEQYF. CDR3 sequence (DNA): TGTGCCAGCAGCTTGCATCGGTTCCTAGCGGGGGGGACCTCCTACGAGCAGTACTTC.

This clone has a handful of counts. This sequence joins TRBV11-2 and TRBJ2-7, with a tentative D call TRBD2 (6 bases). The length of the CDR3 is 15 residues. Trimming took 1 base from V and 4 from J, leaving 14 bases between them. Germline V gives CDR1 SGHAT, CDR2 FQNNGV. This chain's CDR3 is CASSLGPGEEYEQYV. The CDR3 DNA sequence: TGTGCCAGCAGCTTAGGTCCGGGAGAGGAGTACGAGCAGTACGTC.

The chain carries TRBV29-1 and TRBJ1-4, with a weak D call TRBD1 (6 bases). The germline CDR1 and CDR2 sequences are SQVTM and ANQGSEA. Trimming removed 6 bases from V and 5 bases from J, with 19 bases in between. This CDR3 comprises 15 residues. CDR3 region: CSVAKTGTQNEKLFF. CDR3 sequence (DNA): TGCAGCGTGGCAAAAACCGGGACACAAAATGAAAAACTGTTTTTT.

The chain has TRBV6-2 or TRBV6-3 and TRBJ2-3; D is perhaps TRBD1 (6 bases). The CDR3 runs 15 residues. Trimming removed 2 bases at V and 4 bases at J, with 13 bases between. Per the germline V gene, CDR1 is MNHEY and CDR2 is SVGEGT. DNA for the CDR3: TGTGCCAGCAGTTACCCCCAGGGGACCCCAGATACGCAGTATTTT. Its translation: CASSYPQGTPDTQYF.

This chain uses TRBV27 with TRBJ2-3, with D possibly matching TRBD2 (6 bases). CDR3 size: 15 residues. Trimming took 3 bases from V and 6 from J, leaving 16 bases between them. CDR1 is MNHEY, CDR2 SMNVEV, per germline (reference sequence). The CDR3 spells CASSLWAGLRDTQYF. CDR3 nucleotide sequence: TGTGCCAGCAGTTTGTGGGCGGGGCTCCGGGATACGCAGTATTTT.

V is TRBV6-2 or TRBV6-3 and J is TRBJ1-2; D ambiguous. The CDR3 loop spans 14 amino acids. V lost 2 bases and J lost 8, with 15 bases in between. The germline CDR1 and CDR2 sequences are MNHEY and SVGEGT. CDR3 sequence reads: CASSYGSGLDGYTF. The CDR3 nucleotides are TGTGCCAGCAGTTACGGGTCAGGCTTAGACGGCTACACCTTC.

V usage is TRBV21-1 and J usage is TRBJ1-2; the DNA was not used to check the table's D call, TRBD1. TRBV21-1 is assigned pseudogene status. This CDR3 region has 16 residues. The CDR3 sequence: CASSTYCGDNNYGYTF. Written as DNA, the CDR3 is TGTGCCAGCAGCACCTACTGTGGGGACAACAACTATGGCTACACCTTC.

The chain joins TRBV4-3 to TRBJ2-3; TRBD2 aligns across 10 bases. Per the germline V gene, CDR1 is LGHNA and CDR2 is YSLEER. The CDR3 sequence is 20 residues long. Losses at the gene ends were 5 bases for V and 6 bases for J; bases not matched to a gene: 23. The DNA for the CDR3 is TGCGCCAGCAGCGTGAAGCGGGCTAGCGGGGGTGGGGTCGGAGTGGATACGCAGTATTTT. Translating gives CASSVKRASGGGVGVDTQYF.

This chain uses TRBV19 with TRBJ2-2; TRBD1 matches at 10 bases. Looked up from germline, CDR1 is LNHDA and CDR2 is SQIVND (reference sequence). The CDR3 has 15 amino acids. J was trimmed by 3 bases and V by 5 bases; bases with no gene match: 3. The CDR3 is CASSPGTGDTGELFF. CDR3 bases: TGTGCCAGTAGTCCCGGGACAGGGGACACCGGGGAGCTGTTTTTT.

The genes are TRBV24-1 and TRBJ2-7, with 7 nucleotides matching TRBD2. Germline V CDR1 and CDR2: KGHDR, SFDVKD. V gave up 8 bases and J gave up 4 bases; unmatched junction bases: 4. This CDR3 has 12 amino acids. DNA of the CDR3: TGTGCCACCAAAGTCGGGGGGTACGAGCAGTACGTC. Amino acid sequence: CATKVGGYEQYV.

The sample holds one count of this clone. V and J are TRBV30 and TRBJ1-1, with TRBD1 identical over 10 bases. The CDR3 has 14 residues. Germline CDR1 is GTSNPN and CDR2 is SVGIG (reference sequence). Trimming took 1 base from V and 4 from J; bases not matched to a gene: 3. The CDR3 DNA is TGTGCCTGGAGTGCAGGACAGGGGGTCACTGAAGCTTTCTTT. Translating gives CAWSAGQGVTEAFF.

The rearrangement uses TRBV3-1 (or the pseudogene TRBV3-2) and TRBJ1-1; D unresolved. This CDR3 contains 14 residues. The germline gives CDR1 LGHDT, CDR2 YNNKEL (reference sequence). V gave up 2 bases and J gave up 5 bases, with 12 bases separating them. The CDR3 reads CASSQWSNPTEAFF. CDR3 DNA sequence: TGTGCCAGCAGCCAATGGAGTAATCCTACTGAAGCTTTCTTT.

The chain couples TRBV28 to TRBJ1-2; D perhaps matches TRBD1 (6 bases). The CDR3 sequence is 14 residues long. CDR1 is MDHEN, CDR2 SYDVKM, per germline. The germline V and J ends were trimmed by 8 bases and 0 bases, with 13 bases remaining between them. The CDR3 bases are TGTGCCAGCGCCCCGGACAGTCCTAACTATGGCTACACCTTC. Its translation is CASAPDSPNYGYTF.

The chain has TRBV16 and TRBJ1-6, with 7 nucleotides matching TRBD1. Looked up from germline, CDR1 is KGHSY and CDR2 is FQNENV. The V segment lost 6 bases and the J segment 2 bases; nucleotides outside the gene matches: 7. The CDR3 contains 16 residues. The CDR3 region is CASRYRGVTYNSPLHF. CDR3 DNA: TGTGCCAGCAGGTACAGGGGAGTAACCTATAATTCACCCCTCCACTTT.

The V gene is TRBV23-1, the J gene TRBJ2-7; D unresolved. TRBV23-1 is designated an ORF whose function remains uncertain. The CDR3 totals 13 residues. The V and J ends lost 3 bases and 0 bases respectively, with 6 bases between them. CDR3 loop: CASSHLYSYEQYV. CDR3 nucleotide sequence: TGCGCCAGCAGTCATTTATACTCCTACGAGCAGTACGTC.